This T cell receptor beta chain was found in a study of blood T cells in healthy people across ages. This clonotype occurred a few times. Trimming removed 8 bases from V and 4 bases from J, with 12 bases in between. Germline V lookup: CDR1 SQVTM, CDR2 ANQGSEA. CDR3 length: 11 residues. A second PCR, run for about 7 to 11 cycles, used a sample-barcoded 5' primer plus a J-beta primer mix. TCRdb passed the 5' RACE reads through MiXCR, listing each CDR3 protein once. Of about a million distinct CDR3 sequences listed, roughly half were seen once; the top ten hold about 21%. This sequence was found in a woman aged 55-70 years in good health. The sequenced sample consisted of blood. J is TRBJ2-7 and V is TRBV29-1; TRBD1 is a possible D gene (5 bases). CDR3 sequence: CSTQTEYEQYF. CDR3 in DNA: TGCAGCACCCAGACAGAGTACGAGCAGTACTTC.